The 31 T cell receptor beta chains in this list originate from one sample, sequenced in a study of siplizumab effects on memory and regulatory T cells. Profiled with immunoSEQ multiplex PCR; TCRdb holds only in-frame clones, not every one. The data show 95,000 to 100,000 clones, 80% to 95% seen once. The sample consisted of non-Treg CD4+ T cells sorted from blood. Receptor source: a human donor in good health.

The CDR3 region is CASSQEQGPYEQYF. DNA of the CDR3: TGCGCCAGCAGCCAAGAGCAGGGCCCCTACGAGCAGTACTTC. The chain employs TRBV4-1 and TRBJ2-7, with a tentative D call TRBD1 (5 bases). The CDR3 runs 14 residues. V shed 0 bases and J shed 2 bases, with 8 bases lying between them. Germline V gene sequence: CDR1 MGHRA, CDR2 YSYEKL.

This sequence joins TRBV4-2 and TRBJ2-5, with D possibly TRBD1 on 7 matching bases. Germline lookup yields CDR1 LGHNA and CDR2 YNFKEQ. Trimming shortened V by 4 bases and J by 1 base, and 13 bases separated the two germline ends. CDR3 size: 15 residues. The CDR3 DNA is TGTGCCAGCAGCCTCAATCAGGGGGGCCAAGAGACCCAGTACTTC. It encodes CASSLNQGGQETQYF.

The chain carries TRBV14 and TRBJ2-5; 10 bases line up with TRBD2. The CDR3 covers 16 residues. The germline CDR1 and CDR2 sequences are SGHDN and FVKESK. J was trimmed by 5 bases and V by 2 bases; bases with no gene match: 8. The CDR3 sequence: CASSQYLAGAGETQYF. CDR3 nucleotides: TGTGCCAGCAGCCAATACCTAGCGGGAGCGGGGGAGACCCAGTACTTC.

The chain has TRBV7-6 and TRBJ2-2; TRBD1 matches at 7 bases. Germline assignment: CDR1 SGHVS and CDR2 FNYEAQ. The V gene end was trimmed by 5 bases and the J gene end by 1 base; junction bases not matched to a gene: 10. The CDR3 is 17 residues long. This CDR3 reads CASSPTRQGMNTGELFF. CDR3 bases: TGTGCCAGCAGCCCCACGCGACAGGGCATGAACACCGGGGAGCTGTTTTTT.

The J gene is TRBJ2-5, the V gene TRBV2; D might be TRBD2 (6 bases). The V end was cut by 4 bases, the J end by 4 bases, with 13 bases between. Germline CDR1 reads SNHLY; CDR2 reads FYNNEI. The CDR3 consists of 14 residues. Here the CDR3 reads CASSAEGGGETQYF. For the CDR3, the DNA is TGTGCCAGCAGTGCTGAGGGAGGAGGAGAGACCCAGTACTTC.

This clone was seen a single time. V is TRBV9 and J is TRBJ2-2, with 9 bases lining up with TRBD1. J gave up 6 bases and V 3 bases, and 3 bases lay outside the gene matches. Per germline, CDR1 SGDLS and CDR2 YYNGEE. The CDR3 totals 14 residues. This chain's CDR3 is CASSDWTGAGELFF. DNA for the CDR3: TGTGCCAGCAGCGACTGGACAGGGGCCGGGGAGCTGTTTTTT.

This clone was seen once. The chain carries TRBV5-4 and TRBJ1-2, with D perhaps matching TRBD1 (5 bases). The V end was cut by 4 bases, the J end by 4 bases, with 14 bases between. CDR3 length equals 14 residues. The germline V gene encodes CDR1 SGHNT and CDR2 YYREEE (reference sequence). The CDR3 protein is CASSESGTAYGYTF. In DNA, the CDR3 is TGTGCCAGCAGCGAATCCGGGACTGCCTATGGCTACACCTTC.

This chain uses TRBV7-2 with TRBJ2-7; D remains unclear. Between the trimmed V and J ends, which lost 6 bases and 1 base, there was a span of 10 bases. From germline, CDR1 is SGHTA and CDR2 FQGNSA. The CDR3 consists of 13 residues. CDR3 DNA: TGTGCCAGCAGACGCTCCTCTTCCTACGAGCAGTACTTC. Amino acid sequence: CASRRSSSYEQYF.

The rearrangement uses TRBV11-2 and TRBJ2-3; D remains ambiguous. V was cut by 2 bases and J by 4 bases, with 10 bases left in between. The CDR3 length is 14 residues. From germline, CDR1 is SGHAT and CDR2 FQNNGV. In DNA, the CDR3 is TGTGCCAGCAGCTTACTTTTTGTCCCAGATACGCAGTATTTT. It specifies CASSLLFVPDTQYF.

The chain combines TRBV6-5 with TRBJ1-2; D not resolved. The germline CDR1 and CDR2 sequences are MNHEY and SVGAGI. This CDR3 spans 11 amino acids. Trimming left V 6 bases short and J 0 bases short, with 2 bases between. The CDR3 loop reads CASRTNYGYTF. The CDR3 bases are TGTGCCAGCAGAACTAACTATGGCTACACCTTC.

The V and J genes are TRBV4-1 and TRBJ1-2; the D is unclear. The CDR3 covers 13 residues. The germline V and J ends were trimmed by 1 base and 7 bases, with 10 bases remaining between them. Germline values: CDR1 MGHRA, CDR2 YSYEKL. The DNA for the CDR3 is TGCGCCAGCAGCCAAGGTACCCGTTTTGGCTACACCTTC. Translating it yields CASSQGTRFGYTF.

Only one count was recorded for this clone. The DNA of the CDR3 is TGTGCCAGTAGTGTAGGGCAGGGGGGGTCCGAGCAGTACTTC. Protein sequence: CASSVGQGGSEQYF. The rearrangement links TRBV19 to TRBJ2-7; D could derive from TRBD1 or TRBD2 (7 bases each). CDR1 LNHDA and CDR2 SQIVND come from the germline V gene (reference sequence). V dropped 5 bases and J dropped 6 bases, with 17 bases sitting between them. The length of the CDR3 is 14 residues.

The J gene is TRBJ1-1, the V gene TRBV6-6; 7 bases align to TRBD1. J was trimmed by 0 bases and V by 6 bases; bases with no gene match: 4. This CDR3 region has 14 residues. The V gene's germline CDR1 is MNHNY and CDR2 SVGAGI (reference sequence). CDR3 region: CASSQGTVNTEAFF. The DNA for the CDR3 is TGTGCCAGCAGCCAAGGGACAGTGAACACTGAAGCTTTCTTT.

J is TRBJ1-2 and V is TRBV7-3; maybe TRBD1 (6 bases). V shed 5 bases and J shed 3 bases, with 16 bases lying between them. In germline, CDR1 is SGHTA, CDR2 FQGTGA. The CDR3 is made up of 15 amino acids. In DNA form, the CDR3 reads TGTGCCAGCAGCCCCACCGGGGGGCGCGACTATGGCTACACCTTC. It translates to CASSPTGGRDYGYTF.

This clone came up once. The J gene is TRBJ1-2, the V gene TRBV7-9, with D possibly matching TRBD1 (5 bases). V gave up 1 base and J gave up 4 bases, with 10 bases separating them. The CDR3 contains 14 residues. Per the germline V gene, CDR1 is SEHNR and CDR2 is FQNEAQ (reference sequence). The DNA of the CDR3 is TGTGCCAGCAGCTTAGTCGGAGGGGCCTATGGCTACACCTTC. Protein: CASSLVGGAYGYTF. Looking up the rest from reference TRBV7-9 and TRBJ1-2 gives the full variable domain: DTGVSQNPRHKITKRGQNVTFRCDPISEHNRLYWYRQTLGQGPEFLTYFQNEAQLEKSRLLSDRFSAERPKGSFSTLEIQRTEQGDSAMYLCASSLVGGAYGYTFGSGTRLTVV.

This clone was observed a single time. The chain links TRBV5-1 to TRBJ1-3; 7 bases agree with TRBD1. The CDR3 runs to 15 residues. Unmatched junction bases numbered 4, after V lost 4 bases and J lost 0 bases. Germline-derived CDR1 and CDR2 are SGHRS and YFSETQ. CDR3 amino acids: CASSQTGPSGNTIYF. In DNA form, the CDR3 reads TGCGCCAGCAGCCAGACAGGGCCCTCTGGAAACACCATATATTTT.

The chain uses TRBV7-6 and TRBJ2-3, with 8 nucleotides matching TRBD1. Germline-derived CDR1 and CDR2 are SGHVS and FNYEAQ. With V trimmed by 5 bases and J by 3 bases, 4 bases remained unmatched. The CDR3 is 14 residues long. The CDR3 loop reads CASSLWTGTDTQYF. CDR3 nucleotide sequence: TGTGCCAGCAGCCTATGGACAGGGACAGATACGCAGTATTTT.

The CDR3, as DNA: TGTGCCAGCAGTTTCCGGGGTCCAAACACTGAAGCTTTCTTT. Amino acids: CASSFRGPNTEAFF. V usage is TRBV28 and J usage is TRBJ1-1; D uncertain. In germline, CDR1 is MDHEN, CDR2 SYDVKM. The CDR3 is 14 residues long. V lost 3 bases and J 2 bases, leaving 10 bases between the germline ends.

CDR3 region: CASSRSGVDTGELFF. CDR3 in DNA: TGTGCCAGCAGTCGGTCGGGTGTTGACACCGGGGAGCTGTTTTTT. The V and J genes are TRBV25-1 and TRBJ2-2, with D unresolved. The CDR3 sequence is 15 residues long. Trimming left V 5 bases short and J 3 bases short, with 13 bases between. CDR1 and CDR2 (germline): MGHDK, SYGVNS.

The chain is built from TRBV27 and TRBJ2-2; tentatively, D is TRBD1 or TRBD2 (5 bases each). CDR1 MNHEY and CDR2 SMNVEV come from the germline V gene (reference sequence). Trimming stripped 3 bases from V and 7 bases from J, with 12 bases between. The CDR3 is 14 residues long. The CDR3 spells CASSFGAFGGELFF. The CDR3 nucleotides read TGTGCCAGCAGTTTCGGGGCGTTTGGCGGGGAGCTGTTTTTT.

The chain recombines TRBV6-6 with TRBJ1-2, with 8 bases lining up with TRBD1. The CDR3 is 14 residues long. Germline V gives CDR1 MNHNY, CDR2 SVGAGI (reference sequence). The junction had 4 bases not matched to a gene; V was cut back by 4 bases and J by 3 bases. CDR3 sequence (DNA): TGTGCCAGCAGTTCCTCAGGGGGCCACTATGGCTACACCTTC. This translates into CASSSSGGHYGYTF.

The chain couples TRBV5-1 to TRBJ2-1, with a tentative D call TRBD2 (5 bases). The V and J ends lost 5 bases and 6 bases respectively, with 18 bases between them. Looked up from germline, CDR1 is SGHRS and CDR2 is YFSETQ. The CDR3 consists of 15 residues. Written as DNA, the CDR3 is TGCGCCAGCAGACCCCTTAGCCGGGGAGTCAATGAGCAGTTCTTC. It translates to CASRPLSRGVNEQFF.

The chain links TRBV2 to TRBJ1-5; 10 bases match TRBD1. In germline, CDR1 is SNHLY, CDR2 FYNNEI. V was clipped by 4 bases and J by 2 bases; unmatched bases: 5. This CDR3 region has 16 residues. The CDR3 here is CASSVTGGVGNQPQHF. As DNA, the CDR3 is TGTGCCAGCAGTGTGACAGGGGGCGTTGGCAATCAGCCCCAGCATTTT.

Comments on this clone: Other DNA sequences within the sample encode an identical CDR3. The rearrangement links TRBV6-4 to TRBJ1-1; D call uncertain. Germline-derived CDR1 and CDR2 are MRHNA and SNTAGT. This CDR3 has 13 residues. V shed 3 bases and J shed 0 bases, with 5 bases lying between them. CDR3 DNA: TGTGCCAGCAGTGAAGGGATGAACACTGAAGCTTTCTTT. As protein: CASSEGMNTEAFF.

V gene TRBV6-5 combines with J gene TRBJ1-1; D ambiguous. This CDR3 comprises 16 residues. Germline CDR1 and CDR2: MNHEY and SVGAGI. Trimming removed 0 bases from V and 0 bases from J, with 11 bases in between. In DNA, the CDR3 is TGTGCCAGCAGTTACTCGTCACCGGGGTTGAACACTGAAGCTTTCTTT. It encodes CASSYSSPGLNTEAFF.

This chain connects TRBV28 to TRBJ1-5; no definite D call. This CDR3 has 15 amino acids. The V gene's germline CDR1 is MDHEN and CDR2 SYDVKM. The ends were cut back, 3 bases at V and 4 bases at J, with 13 bases in the middle. For the CDR3, the DNA is TGTGCCAGCAGTTTTAGTATGGGAGTTAATCAGCCCCAGCATTTT. Its protein product is CASSFSMGVNQPQHF.

The chain couples TRBV6-1 to TRBJ2-1; 7 nucleotides align to TRBD2. Trimming removed 1 base from V and 4 bases from J; junction bases left unmatched: 10. The CDR3 totals 17 residues. The germline CDR1 and CDR2 sequences are MNHNS and SASEGT. The CDR3 DNA reads TGTGCCAGCAGTGAAGACTATGGGGGGGTTGGGTACAATGAGCAGTTCTTC. Its translation is CASSEDYGGVGYNEQFF.

This sequence joins TRBV10-3 and TRBJ2-7; 10 bases line up with TRBD1. CDR1 and CDR2 (germline): ENHRY, SYGVKD. With 10 bases clipped from V and 4 bases from J, the junction kept 13 bases outside the gene matches. The CDR3 covers 15 residues. In DNA, the CDR3 is TGTGCCAGCAGAAAAGCGGGACAGGGGTTGTACGAGCAGTACTTC. It specifies CASRKAGQGLYEQYF.

The V and J genes are TRBV6-1 and TRBJ2-5; 8 bases are shared with TRBD2. The junction had 12 bases not matched to a gene; V was cut back by 2 bases and J by 7 bases. The CDR3 has 16 residues. The V gene's germline CDR1 is MNHNS and CDR2 SASEGT. CDR3 protein: CASSEIGGGLDGTQYF. The CDR3 DNA follows: TGTGCCAGCAGTGAAATAGGCGGGGGGTTGGATGGGACCCAGTACTTC.

The chain recombines TRBV5-1 with TRBJ2-3, with 7 bases matching TRBD2. V shed 7 bases and J 1 base; nucleotides not matched to a gene: 18. The CDR3 sequence is 18 residues long. The germline CDR1 and CDR2 sequences are SGHRS and YFSETQ. The CDR3 spells CASALAGPKARGTDTQYF. For the CDR3, the DNA is TGCGCCAGCGCCTTAGCGGGCCCTAAGGCTCGGGGCACAGATACGCAGTATTTT.

V and J are TRBV30 and TRBJ2-2; D tentatively reads TRBD1 or TRBD2 (5 bases each). CDR1 is GTSNPN, CDR2 SVGIG, per germline (reference sequence). The CDR3 runs to 16 residues. The V end was cut by 4 bases, the J end by 3 bases, with 18 bases between. CDR3 protein: CAWTKVQGRYTGELFF. The CDR3 region has the DNA TGTGCCTGGACTAAGGTTCAGGGACGGTACACCGGGGAGCTGTTTTTT.